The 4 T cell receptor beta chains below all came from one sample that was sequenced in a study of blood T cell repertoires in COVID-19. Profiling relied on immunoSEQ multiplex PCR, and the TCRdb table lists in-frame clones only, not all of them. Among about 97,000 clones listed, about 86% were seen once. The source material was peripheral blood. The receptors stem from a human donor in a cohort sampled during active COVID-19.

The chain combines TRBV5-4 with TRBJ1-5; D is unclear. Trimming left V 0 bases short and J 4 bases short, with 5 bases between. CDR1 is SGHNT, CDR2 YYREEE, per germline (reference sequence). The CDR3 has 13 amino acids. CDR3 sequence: CASSLGANQPQHF. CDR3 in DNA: TGTGCCAGCAGCTTGGGAGCGAATCAGCCCCAGCATTTT.

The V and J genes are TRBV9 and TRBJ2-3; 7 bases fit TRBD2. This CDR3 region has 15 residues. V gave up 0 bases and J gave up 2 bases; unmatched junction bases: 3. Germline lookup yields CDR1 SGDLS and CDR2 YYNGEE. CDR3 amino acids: CASSVESGATDTQYF. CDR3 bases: TGTGCCAGCAGCGTAGAGAGCGGGGCCACAGATACGCAGTATTTT.

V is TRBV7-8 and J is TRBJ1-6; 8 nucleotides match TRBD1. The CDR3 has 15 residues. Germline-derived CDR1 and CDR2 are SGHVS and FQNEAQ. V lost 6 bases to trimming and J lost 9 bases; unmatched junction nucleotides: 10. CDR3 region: CASRPTDRVGSPLHF. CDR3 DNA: TGTGCCAGCAGACCCACGGACAGGGTGGGTTCACCCCTCCACTTT.

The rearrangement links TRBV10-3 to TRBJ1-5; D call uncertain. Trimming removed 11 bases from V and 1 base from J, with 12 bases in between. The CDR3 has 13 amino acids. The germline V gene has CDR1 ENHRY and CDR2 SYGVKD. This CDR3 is CAAAEGSNQPQHF. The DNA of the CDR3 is TGTGCCGCCGCCGAGGGAAGCAATCAGCCCCAGCATTTT.